This record concerns one T cell receptor (beta chain) sequence. As yet, its antigen is unknown. An end of the junction differs from the germline gene, which may be a read error. Each sample used at least 6.5 million PBMCs. This sample stems from a study of blood T cells in healthy people across ages. A second roughly 6 to 11 cycle PCR used barcoded and J-beta primers. TCRdb reprocessed the 5' RACE reads with MiXCR, giving one entry per CDR3 protein. The table records fewer than 2,000,000 distinct CDR3 sequences, more than 35% of them present only once. Study-wide findings and caveats: Age advanced and TCR beta diversity per million T cells fell, roughly linearly.

The specimen sequenced was blood. This clonotype was sampled from a human donor in good health.

The DNA for the CDR3 is TGCGCCAGCAGCTTGGGACTAGTCGGGCAGTACTTC. Translated, it gives CASSLGLVGQYF. The chain uses TRBV11-2 and TRBJ2-7; 8 positions match TRBD2. CDR3 length equals 12 residues. Germline V CDR1 and CDR2: SGHAT, FQNNGV.